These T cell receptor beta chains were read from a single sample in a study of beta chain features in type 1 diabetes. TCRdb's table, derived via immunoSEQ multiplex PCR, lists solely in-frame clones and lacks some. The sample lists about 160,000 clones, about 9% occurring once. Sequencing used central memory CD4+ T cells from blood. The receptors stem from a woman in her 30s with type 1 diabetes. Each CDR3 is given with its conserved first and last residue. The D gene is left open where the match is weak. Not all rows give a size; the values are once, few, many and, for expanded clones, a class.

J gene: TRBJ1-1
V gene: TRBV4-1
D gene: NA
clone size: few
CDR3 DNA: TGCGCCAGCAGCCAAGCCCCGACAGTGAACACTGAAGCTTTCTTT
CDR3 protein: CASSQAPTVNTEAFF

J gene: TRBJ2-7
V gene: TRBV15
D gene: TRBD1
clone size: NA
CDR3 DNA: TGTGCCACAGGACAGGGGCAAGGCTACGAGCAGTACTTC
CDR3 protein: CATGQGQGYEQYF

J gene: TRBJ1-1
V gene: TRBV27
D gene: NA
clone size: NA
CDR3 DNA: TGTGCCAGCAGTATGGACAGGAACACTGAAGCTTTCTTT
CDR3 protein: CASSMDRNTEAFF

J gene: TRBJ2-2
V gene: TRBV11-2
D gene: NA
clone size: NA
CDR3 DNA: TGTGCCAGCAGCTTAGCCCTAGTTACCGGGGAGCTGTTTTTT
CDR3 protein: CASSLALVTGELFF

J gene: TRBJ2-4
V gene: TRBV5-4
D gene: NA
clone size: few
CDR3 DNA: TGTGCCAGCAGGGGCTACAAAAACATTCAGTACTTC
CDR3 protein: CASRGYKNIQYF

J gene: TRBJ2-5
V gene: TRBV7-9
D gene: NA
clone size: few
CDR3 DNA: TGTGCCAGCAGCTTAGGGGGGGGCCAGGGGACCCAGTACTTC
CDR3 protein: CASSLGGGQGTQYF

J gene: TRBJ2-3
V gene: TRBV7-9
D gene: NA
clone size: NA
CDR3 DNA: TGTGCCAGCAGCTTAGCTTCGGATACGCAGTATTTT
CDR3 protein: CASSLASDTQYF

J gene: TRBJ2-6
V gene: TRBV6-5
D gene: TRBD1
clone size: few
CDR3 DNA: TGTGCCAGCAGGGCCGGGACAGGGACTTACGTCCTGACTTTC
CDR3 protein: CASRAGTGTYVLTF

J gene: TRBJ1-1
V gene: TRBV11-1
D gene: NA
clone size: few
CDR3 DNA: TGTGCCAGCAGCCCTCAGGGAGGGACTGAAGCTTTCTTT
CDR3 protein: CASSPQGGTEAFF

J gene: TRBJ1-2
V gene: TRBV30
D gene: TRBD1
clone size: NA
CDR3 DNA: TGTGCCTGGGGACAGGCCCACGCGGGTGGCTACACCTTC
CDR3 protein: CAWGQAHAGGYTF

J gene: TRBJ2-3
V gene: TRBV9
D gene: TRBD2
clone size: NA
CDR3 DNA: TGTGCCAGCAGCGAGGGACTAGCGGGAGGGGGCACAGATACGCAGTATTTT
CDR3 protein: CASSEGLAGGGTDTQYF

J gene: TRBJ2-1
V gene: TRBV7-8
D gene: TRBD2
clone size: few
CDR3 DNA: TGTGCCAGCAGCTTACGGGACTACTCCTACAATGAGCAGTTCTTC
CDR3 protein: CASSLRDYSYNEQFF

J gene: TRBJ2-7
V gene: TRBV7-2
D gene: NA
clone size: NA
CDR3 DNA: TGTGCCAGCAGCGCCCACAGGGTTTCCCACGAGCAGTACTTC
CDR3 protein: CASSAHRVSHEQYF

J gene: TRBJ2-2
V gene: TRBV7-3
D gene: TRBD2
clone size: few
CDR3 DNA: TGTGCCAGCAGCCCTAAGGGTGGGCTAGCGGGTACCGGGGAGCTGTTTTTT
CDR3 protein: CASSPKGGLAGTGELFF

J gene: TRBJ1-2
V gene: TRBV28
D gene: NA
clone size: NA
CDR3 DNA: TGTGCCAGCGGCGGAGTCTATGGCTACACCTTC
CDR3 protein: CASGGVYGYTF

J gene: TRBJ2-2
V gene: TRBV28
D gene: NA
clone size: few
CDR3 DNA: TGTGCCAGCAACCAAAGGGGTCCCGGGGAGCTGTTTTTT
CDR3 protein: CASNQRGPGELFF

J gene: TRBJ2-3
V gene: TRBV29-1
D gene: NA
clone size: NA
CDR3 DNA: TGCAGCGTGGAAGGGTGGAGCAAACCCCACACAGATACGCAGTATTTT
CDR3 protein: CSVEGWSKPHTDTQYF